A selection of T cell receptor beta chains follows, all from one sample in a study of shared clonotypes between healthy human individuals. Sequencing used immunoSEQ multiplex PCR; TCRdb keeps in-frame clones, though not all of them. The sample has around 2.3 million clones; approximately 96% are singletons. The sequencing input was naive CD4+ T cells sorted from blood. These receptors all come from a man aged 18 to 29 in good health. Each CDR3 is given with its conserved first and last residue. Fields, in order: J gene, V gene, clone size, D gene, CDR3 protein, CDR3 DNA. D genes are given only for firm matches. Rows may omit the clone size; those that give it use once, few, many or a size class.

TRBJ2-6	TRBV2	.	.	CASSLTAGANVLTF	TGTGCCAGCAGTTTGACGGCTGGGGCCAACGTCCTGACTTTC
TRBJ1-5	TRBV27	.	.	CASRQSAISHSNQPQHF	TGTGCCAGCAGGCAATCAGCCATCAGTCATAGCAATCAGCCCCAGCATTTT
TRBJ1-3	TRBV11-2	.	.	CASSLAPLGGNTIYF	TGTGCCAGCAGCTTAGCCCCATTAGGTGGAAACACCATATATTTT
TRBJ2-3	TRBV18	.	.	CASSPLQGSFVDTQYF	TGTGCCAGCTCACCGCTCCAGGGGTCGTTTGTGGATACGCAGTATTTT
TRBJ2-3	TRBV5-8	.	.	CASSSDRSSTDTQYF	TGTGCCAGCAGTTCGGACAGAAGCAGCACAGATACGCAGTATTTT
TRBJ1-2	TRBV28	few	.	CASSSTGRYTF	TGTGCCAGCAGCTCGACAGGCCGCTACACCTTC
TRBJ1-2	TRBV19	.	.	CASIDGPPLQGYTF	TGTGCCAGTATTGATGGACCCCCACTGCAGGGCTACACCTTC
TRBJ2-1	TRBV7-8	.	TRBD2	CASSPGTSGGADNEQFF	TGTGCCAGCAGCCCCGGGACTAGCGGGGGGGCTGACAATGAGCAGTTCTTC
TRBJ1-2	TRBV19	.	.	CATGGPYYGYTF	TGTGCCACAGGTGGACCGTACTATGGCTACACCTTC
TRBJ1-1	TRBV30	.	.	CAWSFVTNTEAFF	TGTGCCTGGAGTTTCGTAACGAACACTGAAGCTTTCTTT
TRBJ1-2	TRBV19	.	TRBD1	CASSVNPPTGYGYTF	TGTGCCAGTAGTGTCAACCCCCCGACAGGGTATGGCTACACCTTC
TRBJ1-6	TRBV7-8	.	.	CASSFPNSPLHF	TGTGCCAGCAGCTTCCCGAATTCACCCCTCCACTTT
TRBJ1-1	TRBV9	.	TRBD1	CASSRDRLNTEAFF	TGTGCCAGCAGCAGGGACAGACTGAACACTGAAGCTTTCTTT
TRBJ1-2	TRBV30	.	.	CAWSVKSNWGGNGYTF	TGTGCCTGGAGTGTTAAATCGAATTGGGGGGGAAATGGCTACACCTTC
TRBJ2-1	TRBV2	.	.	CASSLLHEQFF	TGTGCCAGCAGTCTTCTACATGAGCAGTTCTTC
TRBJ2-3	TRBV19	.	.	CASSMGGAGDTQYF	TGTGCCAGTAGTATGGGTGGGGCAGGAGATACGCAGTATTTT
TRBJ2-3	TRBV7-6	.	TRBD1	CASSLMGQGADTQYF	TGTGCCAGCAGCTTAATGGGACAGGGGGCAGATACGCAGTATTTT
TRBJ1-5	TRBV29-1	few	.	CSVGSIGQPQHF	TGCAGCGTCGGAAGTATAGGTCAGCCCCAGCATTTT
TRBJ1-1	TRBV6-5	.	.	CASSYSQGSNTEAFF	TGTGCCAGCAGTTACTCACAGGGATCGAACACTGAAGCTTTCTTT
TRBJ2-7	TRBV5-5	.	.	CASSLWGREQYF	TGTGCCAGCAGCTTGTGGGGGCGAGAGCAGTACTTC
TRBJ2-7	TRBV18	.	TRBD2	CASSPTTSGGEQYF	TGTGCCAGCTCACCAACGACTAGCGGGGGGGAGCAGTACTTC
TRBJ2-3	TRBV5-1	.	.	CASSFASGSTDTQYF	TGCGCCAGCAGCTTTGCGTCGGGGAGCACAGATACGCAGTATTTT
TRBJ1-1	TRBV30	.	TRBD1	CAWTGGQGTEAFF	TGTGCCTGGACAGGGGGCCAGGGCACTGAAGCTTTCTTT
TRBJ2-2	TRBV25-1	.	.	CARGLLREWHNTGELFF	TGTGCCAGGGGGCTCTTAAGAGAGTGGCACAACACCGGGGAGCTGTTTTTT
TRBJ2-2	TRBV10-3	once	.	CAISSSENTGELFF	TGTGCCATCAGTTCTAGCGAGAACACCGGGGAGCTGTTTTTT
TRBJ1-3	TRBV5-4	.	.	CASSLGGLAGSGGNTIYF	TGTGCCAGCAGCTTGGGGGGCCTTGCTGGCAGTGGGGGAAACACCATATATTTT
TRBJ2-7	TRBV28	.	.	CASSLEWEQYF	TGTGCCAGCAGTTTAGAGTGGGAGCAGTACTTC
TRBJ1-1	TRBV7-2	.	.	CASSLVRGADTEAFF	TGTGCCAGCAGCTTAGTTCGGGGGGCGGACACTGAAGCTTTCTTT
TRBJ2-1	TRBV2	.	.	CASSDGGSSYNEQFF	TGTGCCAGCAGTGATGGCGGTAGCTCCTACAATGAGCAGTTCTTC
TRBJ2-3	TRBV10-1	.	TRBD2	CASSVGTSGFTDTQYF	TGCGCCAGCAGTGTAGGGACTAGCGGATTTACAGATACGCAGTATTTT
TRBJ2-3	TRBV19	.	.	CASSIGLGGDTQYF	TGTGCCAGTAGTATTGGTCTAGGGGGGGATACGCAGTATTTT
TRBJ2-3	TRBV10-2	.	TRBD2	CASRPSGVTDTQYF	TGCGCCAGCAGGCCTAGCGGGGTCACAGATACGCAGTATTTT
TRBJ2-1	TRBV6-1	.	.	CASSAANEQFF	TGTGCCAGCAGTGCGGCTAATGAGCAGTTCTTC
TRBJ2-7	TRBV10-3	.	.	CAISEVAQGTYEQYF	TGTGCCATCAGTGAGGTCGCGCAGGGGACCTACGAGCAGTACTTC
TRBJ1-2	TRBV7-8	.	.	CASTSGEGDGYTF	TGTGCCAGCACCTCAGGGGAGGGGGATGGCTACACCTTC
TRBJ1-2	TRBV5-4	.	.	CASSLGQGRSYGYTF	TGTGCCAGCAGCTTGGGGCAGGGGAGAAGCTATGGCTACACCTTC
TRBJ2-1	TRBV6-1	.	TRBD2	CASRRTSGSYNEQFF	TGTGCCAGCAGGAGGACTAGCGGCTCCTACAATGAGCAGTTCTTC
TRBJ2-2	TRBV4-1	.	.	CASSQTDRDSGELFF	TGCGCCAGCAGCCAAACCGACAGGGACTCCGGGGAGCTGTTTTTT